This TCR beta chain comes out of a study of blood T cell repertoires in COVID-19. Background on the study: Specimens from acute and convalescent COVID-19 originated in the United States, Italy and Spain. Sources were T cells, B-cell-depleted T cells, or PBMCs; the material itself was cDNA or gDNA.

There are 22 residues in the CDR3. V dropped 3 bases and J dropped 0; count of bases not matched to a gene: 18. Germline values: CDR1 MDHEN, CDR2 SYDVKM. In the study's own analysis: It was from reference gene primer amplification that nucleated cell counts were estimated. Assay: immunoSEQ multiplex PCR; the TCRdb copy retains only in-frame clones and omits some. V and J calls plus clone size are reproduced from that table; the DNA served to infer D and trimming. The data show about 97,000 clones, more than 70% seen once. The clonotype was recovered from a human donor in a cohort sampled during active COVID-19. The chain has TRBV28 and TRBJ1-6; TRBD1 agrees at 9 bases. Sample: peripheral blood. CDR3 in DNA: TGTGCCAGCAGTTTTTTTTGGGGTCGGGCCGGGACAGGGAGCTCCTATAATTCACCCCTCCACTTT. This gives the protein CASSFFWGRAGTGSSYNSPLHF.